One sample yielded the 8 T cell receptor beta chains listed below, sequenced in a study of identical twins. In TCRdb, the 5' RACE reads were re-called with MiXCR into one record per CDR3 protein. The sample carries 400,000 to 650,000 distinct CDR3 sequences, 20% to 25% recorded once. The same sample was also studied in work on T cells expressing NK-cell markers.

Material: CD4+ T cells sorted from blood. The receptors were sampled from a woman in her late teens or twenties in good health.

This CDR3 reads CSARKGQNTEAFF. CDR3 nucleotide sequence: TGCAGTGCTAGAAAGGGGCAGAACACTGAAGCTTTCTTT. J is TRBJ1-1 and V is TRBV20-1, with D possibly being TRBD1 (5 bases). Germline CDR1 reads DFQATT; CDR2 reads SNEGSKA (reference sequence). The CDR3 spans 13 residues. V was clipped by 2 bases and J by 1 base, with 8 bases between them.

The chain joins TRBV6-1 to TRBJ2-3, with D perhaps assigned TRBD1 or TRBD2 (5 bases each). V was trimmed by 7 bases and J by 6 bases, leaving 17 bases between them. The CDR3 sequence is 14 residues long. The V gene's germline CDR1 is MNHNS and CDR2 SASEGT. This CDR3 reads CASKTTWGSDTQYF. The DNA for the CDR3 is TGTGCCAGCAAGACGACATGGGGGAGCGATACGCAGTATTTT.

The V and J genes are TRBV5-1 and TRBJ2-7, with D perhaps assigned TRBD1 or TRBD2 (5 bases each). The V and J ends lost 4 bases and 4 bases respectively, with 15 bases between them. Germline values: CDR1 SGHRS, CDR2 YFSETQ. This CDR3 contains 14 residues. CDR3 nucleotides: TGCGCCAGCAGCACCCGGGGCCAATTTTACGAGCAGTACTTC. Protein: CASSTRGQFYEQYF.

This chain connects TRBV29-1 to TRBJ2-3, with D possibly TRBD1 on 5 matching bases. The V gene lost 7 bases and the J gene lost 2 bases, with 10 bases spanning the gap. Germline V gene sequence: CDR1 SQVTM, CDR2 ANQGSEA. The length of the CDR3 is 12 residues. The CDR3 DNA follows: TGCAGCGCACGACAGTTCACAGATACGCAGTATTTT. Its translation is CSARQFTDTQYF.

The V and J genes are TRBV6-6 and TRBJ2-5; a weak D match, TRBD2 (5 bases). V was shortened by 3 bases and J by 4 bases, with 9 bases between the two germline ends. The CDR3 runs to 13 residues. Germline loops: CDR1 MNHNY, CDR2 SVGAGI (reference sequence). In DNA, the CDR3 is TGTGCCAGCAGTTATGGGGAGCTAGAGACCCAGTACTTC. Encoded protein: CASSYGELETQYF.

With respect to this clonotype: Because it lacks the conserved phenylalanine or tryptophan at the end, this CDR3 is likely a read error. The chain couples TRBV29-1 to TRBJ1-6; no definite D call. Germline CDR1 is SQVTM and CDR2 is ANQGSEA. The V end was cut by 8 bases, the J end by 6 bases, with 23 bases between. The CDR3 is made up of 16 amino acids. The CDR3 DNA reads as TGCAGCTGTCATTGGGATTTTCCTCCCACTAATTCACCCCTCCACTAT. Residues: CSCHWDFPPTNSPLHY.

This chain connects TRBV5-1 to TRBJ2-1, with D perhaps TRBD2 (5 bases). Germline V gives CDR1 SGHRS, CDR2 YFSETQ. This CDR3 has 19 residues. V lost 1 base to trimming and J lost 0 bases, with 20 bases between them. The CDR3 loop reads CASSLKGGGRAVSYNEQFF. For the CDR3, the DNA is TGCGCCAGCAGCTTGAAGGGCGGCGGGCGGGCCGTCTCCTACAATGAGCAGTTCTTC. Variable domain in full (rest from reference TRBV5-1 and TRBJ2-1): KAGVTQTPRYLIKTRGQQVTLSCSPISGHRSVSWYQQTPGQGLQFLFEYFSETQRNKGNFPGRFSGRQFSNSRSEMNVSTLELGDSALYLCASSLKGGGRAVSYNEQFFGPGTRLTVL.

CDR3 protein: CASSLSPSGGASETQYF. The CDR3 DNA is TGTGCCAGCAGCTTGTCTCCTAGCGGGGGGGCGTCAGAGACCCAGTACTTC. The gene calls are TRBV7-6 and TRBJ2-5; 12 bases align to TRBD2. V was clipped by 3 bases and J by 4 bases; unmatched bases: 9. Germline V lookup: CDR1 SGHVS, CDR2 FNYEAQ. CDR3 length: 17 residues.